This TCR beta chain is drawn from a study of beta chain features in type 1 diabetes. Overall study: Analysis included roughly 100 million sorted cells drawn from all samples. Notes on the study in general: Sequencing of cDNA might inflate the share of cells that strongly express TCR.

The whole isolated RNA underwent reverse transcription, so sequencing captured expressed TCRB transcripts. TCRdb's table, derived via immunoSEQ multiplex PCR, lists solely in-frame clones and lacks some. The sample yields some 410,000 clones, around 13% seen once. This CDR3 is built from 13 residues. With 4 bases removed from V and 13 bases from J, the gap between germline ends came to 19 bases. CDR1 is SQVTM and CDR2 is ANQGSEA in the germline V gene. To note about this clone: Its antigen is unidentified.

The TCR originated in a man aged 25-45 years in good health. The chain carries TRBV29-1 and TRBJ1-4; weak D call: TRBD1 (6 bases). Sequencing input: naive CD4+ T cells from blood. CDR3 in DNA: TGCAGCGTTGTTCACAGGGTAGGGGGTCCACTGTTTTTT. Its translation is CSVVHRVGGPLFF.